The present T cell receptor (beta chain) was sequenced within a study of control samples from healthy donors and cancer patients. The protocol was immunoSEQ multiplex PCR, while the TCRdb copy is restricted to in-frame clones and leaves out a portion. There are under 200,000 clones in the sample; roughly 89% occur only once, and 1.5% lies in the top ten. This clone was picked up one time. The ends lost 5 bases at V and 8 bases at J; junction bases unmatched: 9. The CDR3 has 14 residues. The germline V gene encodes CDR1 SGHAT and CDR2 FQDESV (reference sequence). The chain has TRBV11-1 and TRBJ1-2; TRBD1 matches 9 bases. The receptor was derived from a woman in her thirties in good health. Sequences were obtained from blood. CDR3 nucleotide sequence: TGTGCCAGCAGCCTCCACACAGGGGGCGAAGGCTACACCTTC. The encoded protein is CASSLHTGGEGYTF.